The clone carrying this T cell receptor (beta chain) appeared a few times. Using immunoSEQ multiplex PCR, the repertoire was profiled, and TCRdb retains in-frame clones only, with some absent. The sample has roughly 31,000 clones; around 94% are singletons. The source of the sample is a study of T cell changes during pregnancy in multiple sclerosis. This TCR was recovered from a female donor with multiple sclerosis, enrolled in a pregnancy study. Sample: CD4+ T cells from peripheral blood mononuclear cells, taken in the first trimester of pregnancy.

For the CDR3, the DNA is TGTGCCAGCAACCGGGGACAGGCCTATAATTCACCCCTCCACTTT. Its translation is CASNRGQAYNSPLHF. The V gene is TRBV9, the J gene TRBJ1-6; TRBD1 agrees at 8 bases. The CDR3 extends over 15 amino acids. CDR1 is SGDLS, CDR2 YYNGEE, per germline. V shed 6 bases, J shed 2 bases, and the junction held 4 bases outside the gene matches.